This entry describes one T cell receptor (beta chain). No cognate antigen has been identified for it. Base qualities are not recorded, but no much larger clone differs from it by a single base. The entry originates in a study of T-cell memory formation after mild COVID-19 (dated by TCRdb to the early 2020s). Looking at the study overall: Most TCR sequence clusters were specific to one of the two donors. The cohort was made up of two young adult volunteers, one female and one male, who were previously healthy. In a couple of donors, T-cell clones that expanded and contracted after mild COVID-19 were tracked by sequencing TCRalpha and TCRbeta repertoires over time. What the research found in general, with its limitations: Whether the second-wave clones peaking on day 37 were SARS-CoV-2 specific was not confirmed. The detection of some responding clones in pre-infection memory suggests that pre-existing cross-reactive memory T cells joined the SARS-CoV-2 response. Clones contracting from day 15 to 85 had balanced CD4/CD8 phenotypes, while a second wave expanding from day 15 to 37 was biased towards CD4+. Contracting CD4+ clones turned up mainly in the CM and EM memory subsets, whereas EMRA was where CD8+ clones were enriched. Only a couple of mild cases were covered in the study, and larger cohorts including severe cases with pre-infection samples were considered necessary.

Ficoll-Paque density gradient centrifugation was used to isolate PBMCs. The listed sequencing device is Illumina NovaSeq 6000. cDNA libraries for TCRalpha and TCRbeta were prepared by 5'RACE using constant-segment primers, with sample barcodes and unique molecular identifiers added. RNA was extracted from every sample with Trizol reagent. Library amplification was performed in two PCR steps, and a second sample barcode and Illumina TruSeq adapters were introduced in the second step. Sequencing of libraries was performed on an Illumina NovaSeq with 2 x 150 bp paired-end reads. In the source study's methods: The reads were demultiplexed and collapsed into UMI-guided consensus sequences using migec v1.2.7. Using mixcr v2.1.11, UMI consensuses were aligned to TRA and TRB V and J templates and then assembled into clonotypes. A clonotype was counted as expanded or contracted only when both edgeR and NoisET called the clonotype significant, with the noise models trained on biological replicates. For edgeR calls, the cutoffs were a false discovery rate-adjusted p below 0.01 and a log2 fold-change threshold of 1. As an exploratory analysis of dynamics, max-normalized trajectories of the 1000 most abundant clonotypes were examined with PCA combined with hierarchical clustering. Separately sequenced CD4+ and CD8+ repertoires were used to assign a CD4 or CD8 phenotype to each responding clone. The public sequencing data were trimmed at Q25 with fastp and processed into clonotypes with MiXCR by TCRdb, which kept only in-frame beta chains. Under each unique CDR3 protein, matching rows form one entry showing the most common genes and DNA. The V and J calls follow TCRdb's processing rather than the paper's. The sample records a few hundred thousand distinct CDR3 sequences, roughly 15% of which are singletons. The biggest ten clones account for about 22% of the sample.

The CDR3 covers 15 residues, taking in both the cysteine and the phenylalanine. The read is trimmed to its CDR3 DNA, 45 bases read in frame from base 1. CDR1 and CDR2 (LNHNV, YYDKDF) derive from the germline V gene (reference sequence). V was cut back by 1 base and J by 4 bases, leaving a gap of 14 bases between them. The TCR was taken from a man aged 18 to 35 who had mild COVID-19 (a few samples of this study predate the infection). The sample titles of this study are shuffled in the database, so cell type and time point are left out; the donor was told from shared clones. What was sequenced was PBMCs or a T cell subset sorted from them (not recorded which). The chain joins TRBV15 to TRBJ2-7; the D gene remains uncertain. The nucleotide sequence is given as TGTGCCACCAGCAGAGCCCAGGAACATTGGTACGAGCAGTACTTC. Translation gives CATSRAQEHWYEQYF.